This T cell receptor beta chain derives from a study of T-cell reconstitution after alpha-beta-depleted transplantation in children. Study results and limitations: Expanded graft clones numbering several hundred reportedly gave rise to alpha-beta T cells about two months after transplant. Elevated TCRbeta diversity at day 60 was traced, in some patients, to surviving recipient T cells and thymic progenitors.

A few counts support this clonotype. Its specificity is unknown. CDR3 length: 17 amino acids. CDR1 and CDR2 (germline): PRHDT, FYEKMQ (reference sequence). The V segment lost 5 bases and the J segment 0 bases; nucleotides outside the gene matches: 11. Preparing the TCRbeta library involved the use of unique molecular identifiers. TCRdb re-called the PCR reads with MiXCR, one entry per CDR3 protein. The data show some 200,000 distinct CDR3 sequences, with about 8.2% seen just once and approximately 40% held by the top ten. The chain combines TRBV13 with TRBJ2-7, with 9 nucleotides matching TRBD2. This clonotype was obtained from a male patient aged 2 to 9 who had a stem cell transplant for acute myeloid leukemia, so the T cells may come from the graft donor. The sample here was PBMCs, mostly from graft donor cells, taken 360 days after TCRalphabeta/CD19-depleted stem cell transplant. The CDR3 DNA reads TGTGCCAGCAGCCAGACCGGGACTAGCAAGAACTCCTACGAGCAGTACTTC. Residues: CASSQTGTSKNSYEQYF.